This entry lists 20 T cell receptor beta chains sequenced from one sample in a study of spatial heterogeneity in lung cancer. One entry per CDR3 protein, called by TCRdb with MiXCR from the 5' RACE reads. There are tens of thousands of distinct CDR3 sequences in the sample; roughly 7% occur only once, and about 3% lies in the top ten. Documented time point: sample taken at primary tumor resection. Unsorted whole RNA from tumor, nontumor lung or frozen PBMC underwent sequencing. This specimen was PBMCs, taken at surgery. These receptors originate from a female donor with early-stage non-small cell lung cancer.

In the case of this clonotype: This may stem from a read error, because a much larger clone lies one nucleotide away. This sequence joins TRBV4-2 and TRBJ2-3; D may be TRBD2 (5 bases). The ends were cut back, 4 bases at V and 0 bases at J, with 8 bases in the middle. Germline V gene sequence: CDR1 LGHNA, CDR2 YNFKEQ. CDR3 length: 14 amino acids. The CDR3 loop is CASSLGLSTDTQYF. In DNA, the CDR3 is TGTGCCAGCAGCCTAGGACTTAGCACAGATACGCAGTATTTT.

The table lists this clonotype with many counts. The CDR3 coding sequence is TGCGCCAGCAGCCAGGTCACTAGAACTGAGCAGTTCTTC. This translates into CASSQVTRTEQFF. The rearrangement links TRBV4-3 to TRBJ2-1; possible D gene TRBD2, 5 bases. This CDR3 contains 13 residues. V was clipped by 3 bases and J by 9 bases, with 12 bases between them. Germline CDR1 reads LGHNA; CDR2 reads YSLEER.

This clonotype was recorded many times. The chain links TRBV20-1 to TRBJ1-1, with D perhaps TRBD1 (5 bases). The CDR3 sequence is 11 residues long. Germline assignment: CDR1 DFQATT and CDR2 SNEGSKA (reference sequence). The V end was cut by 6 bases, the J end by 4 bases, with 9 bases between. CDR3 region: CSANGATEAFF. In DNA form, the CDR3 reads TGCAGTGCCAATGGGGCCACTGAAGCTTTCTTT.

This clonotype was seen ten or more times. The chain is built from TRBV20-1 and TRBJ2-5; D gene uncertain. CDR1 is DFQATT, CDR2 SNEGSKA, per germline (reference sequence). The CDR3 spans 12 residues. V was clipped by 6 bases and J by 5 bases, with 13 bases between them. CDR3 sequence: CSAIRSGETQYF. The CDR3 nucleotides are TGCAGTGCCATCAGGTCCGGGGAGACCCAGTACTTC.

This clonotype is labeled medium-sized. The rearrangement uses TRBV3-1 and TRBJ2-3; 8 bases match TRBD1. Germline CDR1 and CDR2: LGHDT and YNNKEL (reference sequence). J gave up 0 bases and V 2 bases, and 13 bases lay outside the gene matches. The length of the CDR3 is 19 residues. For the CDR3, the DNA is TGTGCCAGCAGCCAAATTACAAACTACGACAGGGGAAGCACAGATACGCAGTATTTT. This sequence encodes CASSQITNYDRGSTDTQYF.

This clonotype was counted ten times or more. The V call is TRBV28, the J call TRBJ1-6; D remains ambiguous. V dropped 5 bases and J dropped 7 bases, with 15 bases sitting between them. CDR3 length: 15 residues. The germline gives CDR1 MDHEN, CDR2 SYDVKM. CDR3 protein: CASSGRAAANSPLHF. The CDR3 nucleotides are TGTGCCAGCAGTGGTCGCGCTGCGGCGAATTCACCCCTCCACTTT.

This clonotype appeared many times. V and J are TRBV29-1 and TRBJ1-2; D remains unclear. Looked up from germline, CDR1 is SQVTM and CDR2 is ANQGSEA. Deletions cut 6 bases from V and 0 bases from J, with 5 bases between. The CDR3 length is 11 residues. Here the CDR3 reads CSVPANYGYTF. CDR3 nucleotides: TGCAGCGTCCCTGCTAACTATGGCTACACCTTC.

This clonotype appeared many times. The rearrangement uses TRBV29-1 and TRBJ2-1, with TRBD2 matching 7 bases. Per the germline V gene, CDR1 is SQVTM and CDR2 is ANQGSEA. Trimming cost V 4 bases and J 4 bases; bases outside gene matches: 7. The CDR3 loop spans 14 amino acids. The CDR3 DNA sequence: TGCAGCGTTGGGCTAGCGGTAGGATACAATGAGCAGTTCTTC. This encodes CSVGLAVGYNEQFF.

This clonotype appeared many times. The chain couples TRBV6-2 or TRBV6-3 to TRBJ2-7; D tentatively reads TRBD1 or TRBD2 (6 bases each). V shed 5 bases and J shed 1 base, with 12 bases lying between them. Germline assignment: CDR1 MNHEY and CDR2 SVGEGT. CDR3 length equals 14 residues. The CDR3 DNA reads as TGTGCCAGCAGTCGATCGGGGGCTTCCTACGAGCAGTACTTC. This sequence encodes CASSRSGASYEQYF.

This clonotype has at least ten counts. This chain joins TRBV12-3 or TRBV12-4 and TRBJ1-5; D perhaps matches TRBD1 (5 bases). CDR3 length equals 13 residues. V was pared by 6 bases and J by 2 bases, with 8 bases between. This CDR3 reads CASRRGGNQPQHF. CDR3 nucleotide sequence: TGTGCCAGCAGAAGGGGCGGCAATCAGCCCCAGCATTTT.

At least ten counts were recorded for this clonotype. The genes are TRBV28 and TRBJ2-5; unclear D gene. Germline V lookup: CDR1 MDHEN, CDR2 SYDVKM. This CDR3 has 12 amino acids. The V end lost 4 bases, the J end lost 4 bases, and 7 bases lay between the germline ends. DNA for the CDR3: TGTGCCAGCAGTTACCGGCGAGAGACCCAGTACTTC. Encoded protein: CASSYRRETQYF. Looking up the rest from reference TRBV28 and TRBJ2-5 gives the full variable domain: DVKVTQSSRYLVKRTGEKVFLECVQDMDHENMFWYRQDPGLGLRLIYFSYDVKMKEKGDIPEGYSVSREKKERFSLILESASTNQTSMYLCASSYRRETQYFGPGTRLLVL.

This clonotype was picked up a small number of times. This chain uses TRBV12-3 or TRBV12-4 with TRBJ2-1; D remains ambiguous. V lost 2 bases, J lost 8 bases, and 4 bases lay in between. The CDR3 loop spans 11 amino acids. The DNA for the CDR3 is TGTGCCAGCAGTTTATATGATGAGCAGTTCTTC. This translates into CASSLYDEQFF.

Ten or more counts support this clonotype. The rearrangement links TRBV7-9 to TRBJ2-7, with 7 bases aligning to TRBD1. V shed 5 bases, J shed 3 bases, and the junction held 7 bases outside the gene matches. Per the germline V gene, CDR1 is SEHNR and CDR2 is FQNEAQ (reference sequence). The CDR3 is 14 residues long. CDR3 DNA: TGTGCCAGCAGCCCTCGGGACAGAGTCTACGAGCAGTACTTC. Amino acids: CASSPRDRVYEQYF.

This clonotype was recorded many times. The chain combines TRBV11-2 with TRBJ1-1; the D is unclear. Trimming took off 3 bases at V and 1 base at J, with 9 bases between the two ends. The CDR3 consists of 14 residues. Germline V gene data show CDR1 as SGHAT and CDR2 as FQNNGV. DNA of the CDR3: TGTGCCAGCAGCTTGAGCGTTGCGAACACTGAAGCTTTCTTT. As protein: CASSLSVANTEAFF.

This clonotype was picked up many times. CDR3 nucleotides: TGTGCCAGCAGCGCGGGCAGGGGCCCCCAGTTCTTC. It specifies CASSAGRGPQFF. The chain recombines TRBV11-2 with TRBJ2-1; D may be TRBD1 (6 bases). The CDR3 has 12 residues. Germline V gene data show CDR1 as SGHAT and CDR2 as FQNNGV. Trimming stripped 5 bases from V and 13 bases from J, with 15 bases between. Full variable domain (remainder filled in from reference TRBV11-2 and TRBJ2-1): EAGVAQSPRYKIIEKRQSVAFWCNPISGHATLYWYQQILGQGPKLLIQFQNNGVVDDSQLPKDRFSAERLKGVDSTLKIQPAKLEDSAVYLCASSAGRGPQFFGPGTRLTVL.

The chain employs TRBV4-3 and TRBJ2-3, with 9 bases lining up with TRBD2. Trimming cost V 1 base and J 4 bases; bases outside gene matches: 9. The CDR3 length is 17 residues. From germline, CDR1 is LGHNA and CDR2 YSLEER. Written as DNA, the CDR3 is TGCGCCAGCAGCCAAGCTCTGGGGCGGGGGGGCGCAGATACGCAGTATTTT. This sequence encodes CASSQALGRGGADTQYF.

The table lists this clonotype with a few counts. J is TRBJ2-3 and V is TRBV20-1; TRBD1 agrees at 8 bases. Germline V gene lookup returns CDR1 DFQATT and CDR2 SNEGSKA (reference sequence). The CDR3 contains 21 residues. Trimming took 6 bases from V and 0 from J; bases not matched to a gene: 26. In DNA form, the CDR3 reads TGCAGTGCGGAGCTATGGACAGGGAGAAACCCTCTCGCGTCTAGCACAGATACGCAGTATTTT. Its translation is CSAELWTGRNPLASSTDTQYF.

At least ten counts were recorded for this clonotype. The chain joins TRBV7-8 to TRBJ2-4; the D is unclear. V was pared by 5 bases and J by 7 bases, with 21 bases between. Looked up from germline, CDR1 is SGHVS and CDR2 is FQNEAQ. CDR3 length: 16 residues. The CDR3 DNA sequence: TGTGCCAGCAGCCCTCGGGCCGCGGCCGCAGGCAACATTCAGTACTTC. Translating gives CASSPRAAAAGNIQYF.

This clonotype was observed many times. This chain uses TRBV30 with TRBJ2-7; D perhaps matches TRBD1 (6 bases). This CDR3 is built from 13 residues. From germline, CDR1 is GTSNPN and CDR2 SVGIG (reference sequence). Trimming removed 2 bases at V and 4 bases at J, with 12 bases between. The CDR3 region has the DNA TGTGCCTGGAGTCAGGGACACGGATACGAGCAGTACTTC. It translates to CAWSQGHGYEQYF.

In DNA, the CDR3 is TGTGTCGGCAGCGTAGCGTCGACTAGCGGATACTCCTACAATGAGCAGTTCTTC. Amino acids: CVGSVASTSGYSYNEQFF. The V and J genes are TRBV9 and TRBJ2-1, with 9 bases fitting TRBD2. Germline values: CDR1 SGDLS, CDR2 YYNGEE. This CDR3 is 18 amino acids long.